Listed below are T cell receptor beta chains from one sample, sequenced in a study of tumor-infiltrating lymphocytes in primary liver carcinoma. TCRdb re-analysed the multiplex PCR reads in MiXCR, keeping a single row per CDR3 protein. The repertoire holds approximately 120,000 distinct CDR3 sequences, with 64% as singletons. The sample comprised liver tumor tissue from sampling region 3. Receptors were obtained from a woman aged 60 to 75 with primary liver carcinoma and hepatitis B virus infection. Each CDR3 is given with its conserved first and last residue. D genes are given only for firm matches. Expanded clones get a size class; other rows say once, few or many, or leave the size out.

d_call clone_size cdr3_length j_call v_call cdr3_aa cdr3_nt
- - 14 TRBJ2-4 TRBV6-1 CARSEVRCTNIQYF TGTGCCAGAAGTGAAGTTCGGTGTACAAACATTCAGTACTTC
TRBD1 few 14 TRBJ1-2 TRBV9 CASSPGGGDYGYTF TGTGCCAGCTCCCCCGGAGGGGGCGACTATGGCTACACCTTC
TRBD2 - 14 TRBJ2-1 TRBV5-1 CASGHEGRAWEQFF TGCGCCAGCGGCCACGAGGGGAGGGCGTGGGAGCAGTTCTTC
- - 13 TRBJ2-3 TRBV5-4 CASSIPAVDTQYF TGTGCTAGCAGCATCCCGGCCGTCGATACGCAGTATTTT
- - 13 TRBJ2-7 TRBV12-3/TRBV12-4 CASSKGQAYEQYF TGTGCCAGCAGTAAGGGACAAGCCTATGAGCAGTACTTC
- - 14 TRBJ2-3 TRBV10-2 CASSVGSRTDTRYF TGCGCCAGCAGTGTTGGCAGTCGCACAGACACGCGGTATTTT
- once 17 TRBJ2-1 TRBV11-2 CASSPPATSIMFDEQFF TGTGCCAGTAGCCCTCCAGCTACTAGTATAATGTTCGATGAGCAGTTCTTC
TRBD1 many 14 TRBJ2-5 TRBV28 CASSSVQGTETQYF TGTGCCAGCAGTTCTGTACAGGGGACAGAGACCCAGTACTTC
TRBD2 few 17 TRBJ2-2 TRBV28 CASSVATGTTNTGELFF TGTGCCAGCAGTGTTGCCACCGGGACTACGAACACCGGGGAGCTGTTTTTT
- - 13 TRBJ2-1 TRBV29-1 CSTKVGGFGEKFF TGCAGCACTAAAGTGGGAGGTTTCGGTGAGAAGTTCTTC
- many 17 TRBJ1-2 TRBV6-5 CASSTRQVERANYGYTF TGTGCCAGCAGTACCCGACAGGTGGAGAGGGCTAACTATGGCTACACCTTC
- - 13 TRBJ1-1 TRBV29-1 CNVAEQPNTEAFF TGCAACGTTGCGGAGCAACCAAACACTGAAGCCTTCTTT
- - 11 TRBJ2-3 TRBV11-3 CGSSLEDTQYF TGTGGCAGCAGCTTAGAGGATACGCAGTATTTT
TRBD1 once 17 TRBJ1-5 TRBV6-1 CASSPMDATGLNQPQHF TGTGCCAGCAGTCCTATGGATGCGACAGGGCTCAATCAGCCCCAGCATTTC
- few 18 TRBJ2-7 TRBV11-3 CASSPTSGTKGEAYEQYF TGTGCCAGCAGTCCAACGTCCGGTACTAAGGGGGAGGCCTACGAGCAGTACTTC
- - 13 TRBJ2-7 TRBV11-1 CASSFGLSNKQYF TGTGCCAGCAGCTTCGGGCTATCCAACAAGCAGTACTTC
- - 15 TRBJ1-3 TRBV7-9 CASSLARARWNIIYF TGTGCCAGCAGCTTAGCCCGCGCCCGGTGGAACATCATATATTTT
TRBD1 - 19 TRBJ1-3 TRBV11-2 CASSSRQDRGAYSGNTIYF TGCGCGAGCAGCTCACGCCAGGACAGGGGAGCGTACTCTGGAAACACCATATATTTT
TRBD1 - 14 TRBJ2-3 TRBV12-3/TRBV12-4 CAGSSDRDTDTQYF TGTGCCGGCAGTTCCGACAGGGATACAGATACGCAGTATTTT
- few 12 TRBJ1-3 TRBV10-2 CASKASGNTIYF TGCGCCAGCAAGGCCTCTGGAAACACCATATATTTT
TRBD1 - 18 TRBJ1-4 TRBV7-9 CASSLSAGQGRTNEKLFF TGTGCTAGCAGCTTATCCGCGGGACAGGGAAGAACTAATGAAAAACTGTTTTTT
- - 15 TRBJ2-1 TRBV6-1 CASSGGRARYNEQFF TGTGCCAGCAGTGGAGGGCGAGCGAGATACAATGAGCAGTTCTTC
- - 15 TRBJ2-1 TRBV11-1 CASSSQKISYNEQFF TGTGCCAGCAGCTCCCAAAAGATCTCCTACAATGAGCAGTTCTTC
- many 12 TRBJ2-7 TRBV29-1 CSVQGEGYEQYF TGCAGCGTACAGGGAGAAGGCTACGAGCAGTACTTC
TRBD1 - 15 TRBJ1-5 TRBV4-1 CASIDREGSNQPQQF TGCGCCAGCATCGACAGGGAAGGTAGCAATCAGCCCCAGCAATTT
- - 13 TRBJ1-1 TRBV11-2 CASSITRNTEAFF TGTGCCAGCAGCATCACACGGAACACTGAAGCTTTCTTT
- few 14 TRBJ1-1 TRBV5-4 CASSLGVGNTEAFF TGTGCCAGCAGCTTGGGGGTGGGGAACACTGAAGCTTTCTTT
- - 14 TRBJ2-5 TRBV11-2 CASQGRGAEETRYF TGTGCCAGCCAGGGGAGGGGGGCAGAGGAGACCCGGTACTTC
TRBD2 few 15 TRBJ2-7 TRBV20-1 CSAIYPGLGSNEQYF TGCAGTGCTATATATCCGGGACTAGGCTCTAACGAGCAGTACTTC
TRBD2 - 16 TRBJ2-1 TRBV29-1 CNVETGTSVSYNEQFF TGCAACGTTGAAACCGGGACTAGTGTTTCCTACAATGAGCAGTTCTTC
- many 13 TRBJ2-2 TRBV5-4 CASSFVSGGELFF TGTGCCAGCAGCTTCGTATCTGGGGGGGAGCTGTTTTTT
- - 14 TRBJ2-2 TRBV7-9 CASSSSESTGELFF TGTGCCAGCAGCTCGTCGGAGAGCACCGGGGAGCTGTTTTTT
TRBD1 many 15 TRBJ2-1 TRBV12-3/TRBV12-4 CASSPRDRFYNEQFF TGTGCCAGCAGCCCCCGGGACAGATTCTACAATGAGCAGTTCTTC
- - 14 TRBJ2-1 TRBV11-2 CASNNQDSLNEQFF TGTGCCAGCAACAACCAGGACTCCTTAAATGAGCAGTTCTTC